The T cell receptor beta chain described here comes from a study of CD8 T cells in ankylosing spondylitis. TCRdb redid the calling of the 5' RACE reads with MiXCR, one entry per CDR3 protein. The sample lists roughly 260,000 distinct CDR3 sequences, over 15% occurring once. Germline V gives CDR1 SGHRS, CDR2 YFSETQ. Trimming shortened V by 4 bases and J by 7 bases, and 11 bases separated the two germline ends. This CDR3 has 13 residues. There are a few counts of this clonotype. This rearrangement joins TRBV5-1 to TRBJ2-2; D might be TRBD2 (6 bases). What was sequenced was blood, either unsorted or a sorted T cell fraction (not recorded which). This sequence was found in a male donor with ankylosing spondylitis or in good health (not recorded which). The CDR3 DNA reads TGCGCCAGCAGCCCAAAGGAGGGCGGGGAGCTGTTTTTT. Amino acids: CASSPKEGGELFF.